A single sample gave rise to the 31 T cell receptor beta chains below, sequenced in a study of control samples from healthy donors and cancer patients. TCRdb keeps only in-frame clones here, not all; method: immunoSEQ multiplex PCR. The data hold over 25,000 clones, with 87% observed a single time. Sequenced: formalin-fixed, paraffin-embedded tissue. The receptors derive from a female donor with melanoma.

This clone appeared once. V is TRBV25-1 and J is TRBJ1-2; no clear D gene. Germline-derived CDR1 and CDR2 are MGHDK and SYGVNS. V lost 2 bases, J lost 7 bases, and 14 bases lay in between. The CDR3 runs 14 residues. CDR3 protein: CASSEPGRSSGYTF. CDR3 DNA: TGTGCCAGCAGTGAACCAGGACGTTCTTCTGGCTACACCTTC.

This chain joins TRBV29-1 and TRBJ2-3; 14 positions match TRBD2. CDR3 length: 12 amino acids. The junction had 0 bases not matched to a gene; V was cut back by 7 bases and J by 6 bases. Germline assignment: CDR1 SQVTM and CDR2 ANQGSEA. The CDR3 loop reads CSGLAGGDTQYF. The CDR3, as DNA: TGCAGCGGACTAGCGGGGGGGGATACGCAGTATTTT.

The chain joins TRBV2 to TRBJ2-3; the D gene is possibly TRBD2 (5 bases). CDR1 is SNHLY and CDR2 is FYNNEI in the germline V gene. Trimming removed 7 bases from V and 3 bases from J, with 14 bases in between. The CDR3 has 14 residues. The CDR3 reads CASKSLSGTDTQYF. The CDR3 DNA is TGTGCCAGCAAATCTCTTTCGGGGACAGATACGCAGTATTTT.

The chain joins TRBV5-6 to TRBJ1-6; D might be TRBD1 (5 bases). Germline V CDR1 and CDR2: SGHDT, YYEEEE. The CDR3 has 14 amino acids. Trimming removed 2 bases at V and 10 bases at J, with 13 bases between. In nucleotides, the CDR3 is TGTGCCAGCAGCTTAGGAGGGGCGGGCTCACCCCTCCACTTT. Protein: CASSLGGAGSPLHF.

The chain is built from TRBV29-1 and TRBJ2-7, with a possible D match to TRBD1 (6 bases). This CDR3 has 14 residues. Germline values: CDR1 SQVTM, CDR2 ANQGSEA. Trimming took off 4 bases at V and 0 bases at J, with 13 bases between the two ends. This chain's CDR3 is CSVVKWDTSYEQYF. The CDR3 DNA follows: TGCAGCGTTGTGAAATGGGACACCTCCTACGAGCAGTACTTC.

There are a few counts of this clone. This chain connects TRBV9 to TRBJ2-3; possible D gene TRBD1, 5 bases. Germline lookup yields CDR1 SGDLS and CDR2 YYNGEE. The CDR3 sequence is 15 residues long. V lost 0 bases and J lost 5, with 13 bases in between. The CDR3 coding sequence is TGTGCCAGCAGCGTAGGGGGCAGCCAAATAGATACGCAGTATTTT. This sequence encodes CASSVGGSQIDTQYF.

The CDR3 coding sequence is TGTGCCAGCAGTTCGCGAAGTACCTGGGTTCAAGAGACCCAGTACTTC. It is translated as CASSSRSTWVQETQYF. The chain recombines TRBV6-2 or TRBV6-3 with TRBJ2-5, with D uncertain. V dropped 4 bases and J dropped 2 bases, with 17 bases sitting between them. Germline values: CDR1 MNHEY, CDR2 SVGEGT. CDR3 size: 16 residues.

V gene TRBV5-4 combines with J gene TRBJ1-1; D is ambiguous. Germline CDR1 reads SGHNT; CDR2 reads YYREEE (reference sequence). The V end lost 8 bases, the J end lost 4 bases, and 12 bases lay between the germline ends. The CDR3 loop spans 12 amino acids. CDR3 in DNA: TGTGCCAGTTTCGCCCCTAGCACTGAAGCTTTCTTT. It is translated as CASFAPSTEAFF.

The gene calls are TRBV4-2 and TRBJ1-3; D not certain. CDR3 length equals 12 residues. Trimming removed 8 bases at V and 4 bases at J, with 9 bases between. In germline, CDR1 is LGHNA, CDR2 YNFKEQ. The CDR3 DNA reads TGTGCCAGCCGTCTGTGGGGAAACACCATATATTTT. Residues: CASRLWGNTIYF.

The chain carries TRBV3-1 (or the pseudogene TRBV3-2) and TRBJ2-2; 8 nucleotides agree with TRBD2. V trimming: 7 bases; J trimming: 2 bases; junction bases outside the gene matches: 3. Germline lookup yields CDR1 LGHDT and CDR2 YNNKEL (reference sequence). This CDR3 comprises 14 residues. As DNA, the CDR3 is TGTGCCAGCAAGCGGGAGCATAACACCGGGGAGCTGTTTTTT. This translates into CASKREHNTGELFF.

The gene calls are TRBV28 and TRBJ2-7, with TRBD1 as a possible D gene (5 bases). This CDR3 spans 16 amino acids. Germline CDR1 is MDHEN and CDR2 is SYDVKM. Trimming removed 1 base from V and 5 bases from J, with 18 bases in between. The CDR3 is CASSLFPDISGHEQYF. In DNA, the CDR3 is TGTGCCAGCAGTTTATTCCCGGACATATCTGGCCACGAGCAGTACTTC. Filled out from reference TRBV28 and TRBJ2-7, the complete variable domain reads DVKVTQSSRYLVKRTGEKVFLECVQDMDHENMFWYRQDPGLGLRLIYFSYDVKMKEKGDIPEGYSVSREKKERFSLILESASTNQTSMYLCASSLFPDISGHEQYFGPGTRLTVT.

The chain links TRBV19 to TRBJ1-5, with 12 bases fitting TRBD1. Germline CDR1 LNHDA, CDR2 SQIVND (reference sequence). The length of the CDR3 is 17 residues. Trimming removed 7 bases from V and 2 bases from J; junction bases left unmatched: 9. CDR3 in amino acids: CASTFGTGGSGNQPQHF. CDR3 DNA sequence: TGTGCCAGTACATTTGGGACAGGGGGCTCGGGCAATCAGCCCCAGCATTTT.

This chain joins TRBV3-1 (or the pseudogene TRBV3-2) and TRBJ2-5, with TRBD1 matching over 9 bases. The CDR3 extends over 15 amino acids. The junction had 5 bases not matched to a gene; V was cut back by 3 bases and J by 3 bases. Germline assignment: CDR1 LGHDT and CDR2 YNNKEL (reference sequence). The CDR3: CASSHGTGGEETQYF. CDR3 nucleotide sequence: TGTGCCAGCAGCCACGGAACAGGGGGCGAAGAGACCCAGTACTTC.

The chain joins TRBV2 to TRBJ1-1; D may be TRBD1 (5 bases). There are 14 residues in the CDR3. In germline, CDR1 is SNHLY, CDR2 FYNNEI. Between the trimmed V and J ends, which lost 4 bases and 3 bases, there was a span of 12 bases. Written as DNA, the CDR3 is TGTGCCAGCAGTGTACGGGGGGACTACACTGAAGCTTTCTTT. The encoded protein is CASSVRGDYTEAFF. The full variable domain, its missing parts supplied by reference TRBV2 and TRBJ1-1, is EPEVTQTPSHQVTQMGQEVILRCVPISNHLYFYWYRQILGQKVEFLVSFYNNEISEKSEIFDDQFSVERPDGSNFTLKIRSTKLEDSAMYFCASSVRGDYTEAFFGQGTRLTVV.

The DNA for the CDR3 is TGTGCCAGCAGCTTGGACGTTAACGGGGAGCTGTTTTTT. Its protein product is CASSLDVNGELFF. V and J are TRBV5-6 and TRBJ2-2, with no clear D. The CDR3 loop spans 13 amino acids. Per germline, CDR1 SGHDT and CDR2 YYEEEE. Trimming cost V 0 bases and J 7 bases, with 7 bases left between them.

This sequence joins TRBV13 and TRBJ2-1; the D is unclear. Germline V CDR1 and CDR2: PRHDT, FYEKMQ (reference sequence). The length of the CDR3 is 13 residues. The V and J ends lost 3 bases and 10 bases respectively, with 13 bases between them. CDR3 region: CASSFPTMGEQFF. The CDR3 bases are TGTGCCAGCAGCTTCCCCACTATGGGGGAGCAGTTCTTC.

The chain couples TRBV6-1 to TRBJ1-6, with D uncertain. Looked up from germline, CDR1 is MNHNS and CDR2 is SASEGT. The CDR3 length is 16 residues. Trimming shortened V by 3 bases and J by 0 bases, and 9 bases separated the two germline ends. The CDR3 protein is CASSDDGSSYNSPLHF. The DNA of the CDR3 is TGTGCCAGCAGTGACGACGGGAGCTCCTATAATTCACCCCTCCACTTT.

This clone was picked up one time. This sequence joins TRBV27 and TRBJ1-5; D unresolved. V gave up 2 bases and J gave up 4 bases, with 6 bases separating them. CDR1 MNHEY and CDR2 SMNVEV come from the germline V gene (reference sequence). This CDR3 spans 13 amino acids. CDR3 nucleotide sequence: TGTGCCAGCAGTTTAAGGGTAAATCAGCCCCAGCATTTT. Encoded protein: CASSLRVNQPQHF.

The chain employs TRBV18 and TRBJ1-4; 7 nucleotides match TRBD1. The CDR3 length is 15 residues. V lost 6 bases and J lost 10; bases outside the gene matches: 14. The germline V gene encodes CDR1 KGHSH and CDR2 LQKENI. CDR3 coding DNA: TGTGCCAGCTCCCGGGGACAGCAAGAAGAAGTAAAACTGTTTTTT. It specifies CASSRGQQEEVKLFF.

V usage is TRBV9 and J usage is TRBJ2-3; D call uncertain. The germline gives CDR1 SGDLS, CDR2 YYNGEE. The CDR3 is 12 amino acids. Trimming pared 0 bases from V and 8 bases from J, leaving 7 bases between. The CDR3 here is CASSVGASTQYF. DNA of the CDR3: TGTGCCAGCAGCGTAGGGGCGAGTACGCAGTATTTT.

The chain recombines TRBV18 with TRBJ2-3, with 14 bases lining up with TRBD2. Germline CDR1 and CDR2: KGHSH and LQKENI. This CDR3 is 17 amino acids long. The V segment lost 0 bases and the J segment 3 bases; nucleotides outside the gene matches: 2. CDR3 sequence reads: CASSPPGLAGGTDTQYF. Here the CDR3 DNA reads TGTGCCAGCTCACCACCCGGACTAGCGGGAGGTACAGATACGCAGTATTTT.

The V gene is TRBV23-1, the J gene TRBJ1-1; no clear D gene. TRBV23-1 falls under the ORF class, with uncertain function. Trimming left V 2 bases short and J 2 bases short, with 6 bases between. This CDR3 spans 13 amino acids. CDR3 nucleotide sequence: TGCGCCAGCAGTCAAACAGATAACACTGAAGCTTTCTTT. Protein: CASSQTDNTEAFF.

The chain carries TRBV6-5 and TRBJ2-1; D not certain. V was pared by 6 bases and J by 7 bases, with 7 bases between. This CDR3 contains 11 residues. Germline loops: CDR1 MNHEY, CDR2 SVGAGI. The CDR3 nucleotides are TGTGCCAGCAGGTCGTTAAATGAGCAGTTCTTC. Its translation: CASRSLNEQFF.

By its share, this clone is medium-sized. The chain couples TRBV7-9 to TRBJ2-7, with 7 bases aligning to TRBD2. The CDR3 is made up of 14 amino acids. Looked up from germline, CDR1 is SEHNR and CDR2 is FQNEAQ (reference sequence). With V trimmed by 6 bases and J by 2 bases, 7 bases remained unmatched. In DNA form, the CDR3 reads TGTGCCAGCAGGGAGGGCGGGAGTACCTACGAGCAGTACTTC. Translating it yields CASREGGSTYEQYF.

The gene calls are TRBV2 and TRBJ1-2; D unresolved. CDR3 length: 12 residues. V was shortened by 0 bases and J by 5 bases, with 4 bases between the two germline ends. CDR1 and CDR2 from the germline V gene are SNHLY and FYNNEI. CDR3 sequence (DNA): TGTGCCAGCAGTGAAGCCGGTTATGGCTACACCTTC. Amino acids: CASSEAGYGYTF.

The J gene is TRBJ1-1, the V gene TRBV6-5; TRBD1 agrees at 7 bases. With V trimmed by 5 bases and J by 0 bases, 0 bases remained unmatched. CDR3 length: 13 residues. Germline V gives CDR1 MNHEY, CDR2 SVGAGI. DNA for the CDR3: TGTGCCAGCAGTACAGGGGTGAACACTGAAGCTTTCTTT. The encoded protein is CASSTGVNTEAFF.

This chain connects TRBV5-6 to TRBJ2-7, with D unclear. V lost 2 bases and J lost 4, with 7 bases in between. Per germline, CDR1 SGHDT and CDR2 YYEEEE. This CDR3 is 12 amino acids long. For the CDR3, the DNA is TGTGCCAGCAGCTTTGGGGTATACGAGCAGTACTTC. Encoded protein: CASSFGVYEQYF.

The CDR3 coding sequence is TGCGCCAGCAGCTGGGGACCTATGAACACTGAAGCTTTCTTT. Its protein is CASSWGPMNTEAFF. The chain combines TRBV5-1 with TRBJ1-1, with D possibly being TRBD1 (5 bases). Trimming removed 3 bases at V and 0 bases at J, with 9 bases between. The CDR3 consists of 14 residues. Germline CDR1 SGHRS, CDR2 YFSETQ. The entire variable domain, with the rest obtained from reference TRBV5-1 and TRBJ1-1, is as follows: KAGVTQTPRYLIKTRGQQVTLSCSPISGHRSVSWYQQTPGQGLQFLFEYFSETQRNKGNFPGRFSGRQFSNSRSEMNVSTLELGDSALYLCASSWGPMNTEAFFGQGTRLTVV.

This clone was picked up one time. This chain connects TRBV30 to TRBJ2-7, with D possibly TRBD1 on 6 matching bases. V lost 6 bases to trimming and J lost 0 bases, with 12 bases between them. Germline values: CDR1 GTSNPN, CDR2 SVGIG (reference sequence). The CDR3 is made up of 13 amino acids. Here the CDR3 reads CACLSDSSYEQYF. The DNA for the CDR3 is TGTGCCTGTCTGTCGGACAGCTCCTACGAGCAGTACTTC.

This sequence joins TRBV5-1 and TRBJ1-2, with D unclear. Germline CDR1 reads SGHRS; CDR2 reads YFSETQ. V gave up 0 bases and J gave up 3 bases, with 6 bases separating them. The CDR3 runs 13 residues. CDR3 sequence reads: CASSLDGDYGYTF. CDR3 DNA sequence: TGCGCCAGCAGCTTGGACGGCGACTATGGCTACACCTTC.

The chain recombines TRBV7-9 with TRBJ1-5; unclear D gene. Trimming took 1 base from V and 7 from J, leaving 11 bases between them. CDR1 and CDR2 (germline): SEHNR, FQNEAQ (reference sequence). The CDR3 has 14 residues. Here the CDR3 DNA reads TGTGCCAGCAGCTTAGACAATTCACGACAGCCCCAGCATTTT. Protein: CASSLDNSRQPQHF.